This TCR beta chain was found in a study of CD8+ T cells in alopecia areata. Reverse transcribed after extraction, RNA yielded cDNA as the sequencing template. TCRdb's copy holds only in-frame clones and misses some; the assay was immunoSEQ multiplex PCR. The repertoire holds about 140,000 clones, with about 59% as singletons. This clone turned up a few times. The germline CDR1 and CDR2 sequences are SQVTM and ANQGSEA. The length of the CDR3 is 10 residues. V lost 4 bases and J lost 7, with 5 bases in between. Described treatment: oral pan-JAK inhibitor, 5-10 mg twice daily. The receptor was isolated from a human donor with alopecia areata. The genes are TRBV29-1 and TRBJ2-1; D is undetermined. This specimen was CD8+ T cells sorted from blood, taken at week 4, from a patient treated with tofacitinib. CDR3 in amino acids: CSVVINEQFF. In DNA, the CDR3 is TGCAGCGTTGTGATTAATGAGCAGTTCTTC.